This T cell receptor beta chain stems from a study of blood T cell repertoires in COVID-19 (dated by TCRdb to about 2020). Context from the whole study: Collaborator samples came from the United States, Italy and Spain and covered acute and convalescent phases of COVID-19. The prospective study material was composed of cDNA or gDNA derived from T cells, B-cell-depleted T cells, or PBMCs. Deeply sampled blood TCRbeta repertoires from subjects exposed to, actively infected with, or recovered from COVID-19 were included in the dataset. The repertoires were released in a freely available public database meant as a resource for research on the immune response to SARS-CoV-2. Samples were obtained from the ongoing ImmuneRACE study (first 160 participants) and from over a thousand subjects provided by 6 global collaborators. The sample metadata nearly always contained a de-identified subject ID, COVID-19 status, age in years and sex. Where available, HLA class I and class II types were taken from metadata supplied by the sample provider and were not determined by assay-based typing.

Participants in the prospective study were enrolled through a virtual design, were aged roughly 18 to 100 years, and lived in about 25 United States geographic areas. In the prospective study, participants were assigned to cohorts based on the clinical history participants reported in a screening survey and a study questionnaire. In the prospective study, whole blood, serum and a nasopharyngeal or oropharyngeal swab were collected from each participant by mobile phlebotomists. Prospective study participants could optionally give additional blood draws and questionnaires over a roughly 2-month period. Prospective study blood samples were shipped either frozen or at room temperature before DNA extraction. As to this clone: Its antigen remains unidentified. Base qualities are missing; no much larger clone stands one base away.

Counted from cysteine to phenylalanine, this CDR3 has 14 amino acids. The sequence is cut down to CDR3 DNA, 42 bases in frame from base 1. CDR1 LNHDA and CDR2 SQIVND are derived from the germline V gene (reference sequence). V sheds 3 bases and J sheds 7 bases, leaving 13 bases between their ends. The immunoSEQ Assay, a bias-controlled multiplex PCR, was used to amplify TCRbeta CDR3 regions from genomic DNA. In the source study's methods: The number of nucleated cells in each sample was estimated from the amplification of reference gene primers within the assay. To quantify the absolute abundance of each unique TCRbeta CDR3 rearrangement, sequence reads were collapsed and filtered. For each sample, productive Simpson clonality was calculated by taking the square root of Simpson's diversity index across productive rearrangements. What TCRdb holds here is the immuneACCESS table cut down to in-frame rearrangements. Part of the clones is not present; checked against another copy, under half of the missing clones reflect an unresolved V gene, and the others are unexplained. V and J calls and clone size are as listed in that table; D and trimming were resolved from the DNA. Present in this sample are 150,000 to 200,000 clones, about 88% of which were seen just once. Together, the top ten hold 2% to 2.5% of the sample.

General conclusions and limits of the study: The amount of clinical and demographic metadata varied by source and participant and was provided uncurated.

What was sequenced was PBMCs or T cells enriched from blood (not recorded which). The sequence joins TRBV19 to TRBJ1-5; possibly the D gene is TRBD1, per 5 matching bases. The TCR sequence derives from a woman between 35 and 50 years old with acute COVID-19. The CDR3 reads CASSMVGVGQPQHF. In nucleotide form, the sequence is TGTGCCAGTAGTATGGTAGGGGTCGGGCAGCCCCAGCATTTT.